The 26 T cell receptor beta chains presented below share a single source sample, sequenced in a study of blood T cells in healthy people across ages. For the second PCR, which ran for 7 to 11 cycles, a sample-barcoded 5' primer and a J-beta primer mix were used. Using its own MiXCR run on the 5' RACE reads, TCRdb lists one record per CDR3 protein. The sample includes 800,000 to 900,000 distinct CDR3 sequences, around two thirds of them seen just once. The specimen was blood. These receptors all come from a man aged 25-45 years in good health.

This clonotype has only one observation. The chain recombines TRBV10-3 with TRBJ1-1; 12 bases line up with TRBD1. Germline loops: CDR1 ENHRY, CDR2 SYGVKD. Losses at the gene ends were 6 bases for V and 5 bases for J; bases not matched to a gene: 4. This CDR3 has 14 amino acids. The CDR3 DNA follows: TGTGCCATCAGGGGGACAGGGGGCATGACTGAAGCTTTCTTT. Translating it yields CAIRGTGGMTEAFF.

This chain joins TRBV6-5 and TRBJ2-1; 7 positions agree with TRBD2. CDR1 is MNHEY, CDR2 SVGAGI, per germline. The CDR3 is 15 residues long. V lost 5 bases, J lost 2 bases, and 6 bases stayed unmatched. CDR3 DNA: TGTGCCAGCAGTGAAACTAGCGTACCCTACAATGAGCAGTTCTTC. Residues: CASSETSVPYNEQFF.

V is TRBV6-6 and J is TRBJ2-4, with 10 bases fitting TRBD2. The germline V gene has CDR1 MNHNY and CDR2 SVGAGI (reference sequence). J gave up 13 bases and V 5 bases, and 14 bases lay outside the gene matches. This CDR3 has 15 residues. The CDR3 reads CASSPGTSVVGEQYF. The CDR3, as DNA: TGTGCCAGCAGTCCCGGGACTAGCGTAGTGGGAGAGCAGTACTTC.

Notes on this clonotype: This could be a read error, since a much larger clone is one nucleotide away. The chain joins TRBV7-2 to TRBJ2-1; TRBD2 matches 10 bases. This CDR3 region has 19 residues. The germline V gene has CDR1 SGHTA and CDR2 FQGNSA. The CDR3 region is CASSPRTSGPRSSYSEQFF. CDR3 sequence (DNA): TGTGCCAGCAGCCCTCGGACTAGCGGCCCCCGATCCTCCTACAGTGAGCAGTTCTTC. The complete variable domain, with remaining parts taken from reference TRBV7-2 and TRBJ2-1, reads GAGVSQSPSNKVTEKGKDVELRCDPISGHTALYWYRQSLGQGLEFLIYFQGNSAPDKSGLPSDRFSAERTGGSVSTLTIQRTQQEDSAVYLCASSPRTSGPRSSYSEQFFGPGTRLTVL.

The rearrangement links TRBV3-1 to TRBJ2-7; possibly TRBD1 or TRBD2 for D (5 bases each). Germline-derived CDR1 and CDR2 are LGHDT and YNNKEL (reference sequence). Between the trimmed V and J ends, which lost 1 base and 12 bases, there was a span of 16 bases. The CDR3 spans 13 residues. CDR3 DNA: TGTGCCAGCAGCCAAGTTCCCCGGGACGCCCCGTACTTC. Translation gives CASSQVPRDAPYF.

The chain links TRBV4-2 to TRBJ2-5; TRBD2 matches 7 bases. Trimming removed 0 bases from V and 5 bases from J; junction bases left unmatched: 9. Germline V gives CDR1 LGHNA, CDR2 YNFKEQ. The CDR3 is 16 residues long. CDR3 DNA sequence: TGTGCCAGCAGCCAAGATGGGCGGGAGCTGGGGGAGACCCAGTACTTC. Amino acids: CASSQDGRELGETQYF.

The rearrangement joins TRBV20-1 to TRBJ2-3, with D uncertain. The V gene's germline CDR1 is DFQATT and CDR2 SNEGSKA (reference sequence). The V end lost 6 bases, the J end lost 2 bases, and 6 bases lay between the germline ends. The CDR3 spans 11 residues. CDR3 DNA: TGCAGTGCAGGATTCACAGATACGCAGTATTTT. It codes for CSAGFTDTQYF.

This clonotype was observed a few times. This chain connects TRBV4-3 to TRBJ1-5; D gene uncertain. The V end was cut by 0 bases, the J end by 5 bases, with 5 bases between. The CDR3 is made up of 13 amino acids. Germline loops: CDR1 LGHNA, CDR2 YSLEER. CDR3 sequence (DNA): TGCGCCAGCAGCCAAGATCGGGATCAGCCCCAGCATTTT. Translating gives CASSQDRDQPQHF.

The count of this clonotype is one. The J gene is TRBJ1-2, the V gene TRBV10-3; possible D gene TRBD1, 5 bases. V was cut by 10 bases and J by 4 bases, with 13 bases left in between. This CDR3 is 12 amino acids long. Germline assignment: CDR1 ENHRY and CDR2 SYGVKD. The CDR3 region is CATQGYFYGYTF. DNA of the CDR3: TGTGCCACCCAGGGATACTTCTATGGCTACACCTTC.

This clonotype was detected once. The DNA of the CDR3 is TGCAGTGCTAGAGGGCAGGGTTTGACCTACGAGCAGTACTTC. Translation: CSARGQGLTYEQYF. The chain carries TRBV20-1 and TRBJ2-7, with D maybe TRBD1 (5 bases). V was cut by 1 base and J by 2 bases, with 12 bases left in between. Germline CDR1 is DFQATT and CDR2 is SNEGSKA (reference sequence). This CDR3 region has 14 residues.

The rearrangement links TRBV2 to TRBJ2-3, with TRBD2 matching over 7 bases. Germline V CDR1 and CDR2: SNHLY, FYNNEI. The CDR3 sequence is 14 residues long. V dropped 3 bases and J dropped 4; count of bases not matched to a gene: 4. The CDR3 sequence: CASSDRAGADTQYF. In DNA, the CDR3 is TGTGCCAGCAGTGACAGGGCGGGGGCAGATACGCAGTATTTT.

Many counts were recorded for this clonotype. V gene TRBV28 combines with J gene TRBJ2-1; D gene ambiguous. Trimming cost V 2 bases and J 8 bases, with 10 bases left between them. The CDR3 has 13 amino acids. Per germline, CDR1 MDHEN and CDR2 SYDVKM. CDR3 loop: CASSLVIRHEQFF. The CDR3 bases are TGTGCCAGCAGTTTAGTCATTCGCCATGAGCAGTTCTTC.

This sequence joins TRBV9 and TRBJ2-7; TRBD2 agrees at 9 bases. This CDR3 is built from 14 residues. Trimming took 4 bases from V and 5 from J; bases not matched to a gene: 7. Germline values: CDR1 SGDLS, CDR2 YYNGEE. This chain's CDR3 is CASSTQTSGDEQYF. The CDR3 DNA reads TGTGCCAGCAGCACCCAGACTAGCGGAGACGAGCAGTACTTC.

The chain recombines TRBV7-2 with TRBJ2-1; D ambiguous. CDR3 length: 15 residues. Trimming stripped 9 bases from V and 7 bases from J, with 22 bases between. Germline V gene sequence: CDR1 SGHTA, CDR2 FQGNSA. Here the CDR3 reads CASSPRSGFGNEQFF. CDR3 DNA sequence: TGTGCCAGTAGCCCACGCTCTGGGTTCGGGAATGAGCAGTTCTTC.

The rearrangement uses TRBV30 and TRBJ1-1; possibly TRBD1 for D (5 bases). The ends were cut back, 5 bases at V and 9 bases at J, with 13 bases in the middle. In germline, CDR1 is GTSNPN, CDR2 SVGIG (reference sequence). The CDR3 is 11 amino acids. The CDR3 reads CAWGAGCKAFF. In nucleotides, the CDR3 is TGTGCCTGGGGCGCAGGGTGCAAAGCTTTCTTT.

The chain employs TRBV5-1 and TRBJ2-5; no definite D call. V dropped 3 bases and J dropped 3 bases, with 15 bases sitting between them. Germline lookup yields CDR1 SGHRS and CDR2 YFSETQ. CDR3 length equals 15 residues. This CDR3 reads CASSSGPVREETQYF. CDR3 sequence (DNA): TGCGCCAGCAGCTCCGGGCCCGTAAGGGAAGAGACCCAGTACTTC.

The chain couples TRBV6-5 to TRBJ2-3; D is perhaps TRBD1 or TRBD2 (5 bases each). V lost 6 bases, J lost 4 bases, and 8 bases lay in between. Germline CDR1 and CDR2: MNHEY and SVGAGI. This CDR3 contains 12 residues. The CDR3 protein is CASRRGPDTQYF. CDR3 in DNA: TGTGCCAGCAGACGGGGCCCAGATACGCAGTATTTT.

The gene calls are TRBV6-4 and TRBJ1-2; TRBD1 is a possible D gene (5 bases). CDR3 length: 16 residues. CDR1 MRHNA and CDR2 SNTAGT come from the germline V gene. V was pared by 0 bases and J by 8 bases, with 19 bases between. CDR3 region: CASSDSKRGARRGYTF. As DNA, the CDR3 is TGTGCCAGCAGTGACTCGAAGCGTGGGGCTCGGCGCGGCTACACCTTC.

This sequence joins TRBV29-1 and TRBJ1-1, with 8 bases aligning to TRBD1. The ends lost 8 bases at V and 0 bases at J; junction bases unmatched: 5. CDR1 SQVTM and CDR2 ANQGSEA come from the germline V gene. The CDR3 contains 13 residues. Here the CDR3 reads CSSGTGMNTEAFF. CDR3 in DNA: TGCAGCTCAGGGACAGGCATGAACACTGAAGCTTTCTTT.

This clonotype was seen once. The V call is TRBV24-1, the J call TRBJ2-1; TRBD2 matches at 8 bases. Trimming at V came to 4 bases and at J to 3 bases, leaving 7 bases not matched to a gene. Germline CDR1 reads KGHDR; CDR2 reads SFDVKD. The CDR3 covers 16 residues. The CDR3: CATSDSGLANYNEQFF. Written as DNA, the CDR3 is TGTGCCACCAGTGACTCTGGACTAGCTAACTACAATGAGCAGTTCTTC.

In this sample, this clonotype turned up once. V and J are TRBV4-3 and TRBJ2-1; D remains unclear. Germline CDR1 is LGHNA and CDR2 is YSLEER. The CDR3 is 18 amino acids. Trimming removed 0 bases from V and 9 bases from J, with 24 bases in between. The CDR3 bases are TGCGCCAGCAGCCAAGACATCGGCGCTTGGACCACCCCTCGTGAGCAGTTCTTC. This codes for CASSQDIGAWTTPREQFF.

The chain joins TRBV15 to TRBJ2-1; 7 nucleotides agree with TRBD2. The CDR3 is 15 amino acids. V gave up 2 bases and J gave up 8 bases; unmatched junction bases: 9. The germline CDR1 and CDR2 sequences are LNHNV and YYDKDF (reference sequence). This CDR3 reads CATSRPGGGLDEQFF. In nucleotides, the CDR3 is TGTGCCACCAGCAGACCCGGCGGGGGTTTGGATGAGCAGTTCTTC.

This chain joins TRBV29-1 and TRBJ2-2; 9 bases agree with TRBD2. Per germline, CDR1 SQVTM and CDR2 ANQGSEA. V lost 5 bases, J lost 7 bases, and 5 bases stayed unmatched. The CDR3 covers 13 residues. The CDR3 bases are TGCAGCGTTAGTAGCGGGGGATTCGGGGAGCTGTTTTTT. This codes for CSVSSGGFGELFF.

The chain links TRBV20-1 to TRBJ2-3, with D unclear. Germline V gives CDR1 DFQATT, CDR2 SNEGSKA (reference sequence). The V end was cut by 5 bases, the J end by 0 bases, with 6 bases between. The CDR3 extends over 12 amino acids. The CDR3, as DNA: TGCAGTGCTGAAACTAGCACAGATACGCAGTATTTT. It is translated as CSAETSTDTQYF.

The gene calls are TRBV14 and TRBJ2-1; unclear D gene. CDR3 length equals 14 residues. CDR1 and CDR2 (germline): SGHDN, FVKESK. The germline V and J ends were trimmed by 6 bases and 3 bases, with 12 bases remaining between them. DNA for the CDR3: TGTGCCAGCAGTCTCAGAGAGATCTACAATGAGCAGTTCTTC. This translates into CASSLREIYNEQFF.

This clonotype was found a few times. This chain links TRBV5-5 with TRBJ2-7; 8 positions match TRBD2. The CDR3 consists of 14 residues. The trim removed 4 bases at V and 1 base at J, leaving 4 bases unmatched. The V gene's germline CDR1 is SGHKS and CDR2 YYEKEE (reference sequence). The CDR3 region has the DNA TGTGCCAGCAGCACGGGGGGGCCGTCCTACGAGCAGTACTTC. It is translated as CASSTGGPSYEQYF.